This record concerns one T cell receptor beta chain sequence. This sample is part of a study of OX40 agonist ivuxolimab in advanced cancers. The CDR3 runs 12 residues. CDR1 is SGDLS and CDR2 is YYNGEE in the germline V gene. V gave up 4 bases and J gave up 5 bases; unmatched junction bases: 2. Data came from immunoSEQ multiplex PCR; TCRdb stores just in-frame clones and leaves some out. The sample comprises around 37,000 clones, approximately 90% of which are singletons, and roughly 13% rests with the top ten. The chain uses TRBV9 and TRBJ2-5; 7 nucleotides agree with TRBD2. This receptor was identified in an adult with an advanced solid tumor such as melanoma, head and neck, liver or kidney cancer. The material was CD4+ or CD8+ T cells sorted from blood, obtained in a trial of the OX40 agonist ivuxolimab. CDR3 sequence reads: CASSRGEETQYF. The CDR3 region has the DNA TGTGCCAGCAGCCGGGGGGAGGAGACCCAGTACTTC.